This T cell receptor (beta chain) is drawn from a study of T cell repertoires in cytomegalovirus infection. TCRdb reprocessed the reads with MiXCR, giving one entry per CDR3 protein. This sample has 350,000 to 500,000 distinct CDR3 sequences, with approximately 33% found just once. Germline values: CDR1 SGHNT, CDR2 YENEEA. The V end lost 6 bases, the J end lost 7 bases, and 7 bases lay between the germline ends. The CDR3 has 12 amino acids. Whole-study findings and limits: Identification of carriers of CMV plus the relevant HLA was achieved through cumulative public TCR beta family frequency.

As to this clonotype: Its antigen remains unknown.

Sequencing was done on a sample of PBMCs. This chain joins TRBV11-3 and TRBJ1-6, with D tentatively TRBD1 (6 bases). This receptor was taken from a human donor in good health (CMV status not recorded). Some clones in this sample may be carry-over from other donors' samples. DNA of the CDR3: TGTGCCAGCAGTGACAGGAATTCACCCCTCCACTTT. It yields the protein CASSDRNSPLHF.